The clone carrying this TCR beta chain occurred a few times. The data derive from a study of CD8+CD57+ T cells in acquired aplastic anemia. Patients chosen for sequencing had shown CD8+CD57+ cell expansion by flow cytometry. Germline CDR1 is SGHAT and CDR2 is FQDESV (reference sequence). This CDR3 comprises 15 residues. The V and J ends lost 3 bases and 5 bases respectively, with 15 bases between them. The use of genomic DNA as template underpinned the TCR beta VDJ and CDR3 profiling. One entry per CDR3 protein results from TCRdb running MiXCR on the reads. The table shows about 270,000 distinct CDR3 sequences, with roughly 80% occurring only once.

The TCR comes from a human donor with aplastic anemia. The V and J genes are TRBV11-1 and TRBJ2-3, with a tentative D call TRBD2 (5 bases). The sample consisted of sorted CD4+, CD8+, or CD8+CD57+ T cells (not recorded which) from PBMCs. The CDR3 region has the DNA TGTGCCAGCAGCTTTCAAAGAAGCGGAATAGATACGCAGTATTTT. Translation: CASSFQRSGIDTQYF.